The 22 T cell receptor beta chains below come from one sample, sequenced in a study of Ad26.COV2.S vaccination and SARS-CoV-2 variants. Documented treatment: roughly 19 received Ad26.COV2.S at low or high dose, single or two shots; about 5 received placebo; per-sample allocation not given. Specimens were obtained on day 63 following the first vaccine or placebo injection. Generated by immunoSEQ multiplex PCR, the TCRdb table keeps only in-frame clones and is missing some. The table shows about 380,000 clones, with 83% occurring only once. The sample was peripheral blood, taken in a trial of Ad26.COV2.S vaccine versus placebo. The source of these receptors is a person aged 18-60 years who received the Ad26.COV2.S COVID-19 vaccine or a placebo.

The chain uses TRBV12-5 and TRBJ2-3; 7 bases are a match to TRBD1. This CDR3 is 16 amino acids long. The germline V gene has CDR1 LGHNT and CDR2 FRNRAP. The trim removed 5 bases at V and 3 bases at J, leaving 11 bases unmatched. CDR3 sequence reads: CASGLPTGLETDTQYF. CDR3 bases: TGTGCTAGTGGTCTACCGACAGGGCTTGAAACAGATACGCAGTATTTT.

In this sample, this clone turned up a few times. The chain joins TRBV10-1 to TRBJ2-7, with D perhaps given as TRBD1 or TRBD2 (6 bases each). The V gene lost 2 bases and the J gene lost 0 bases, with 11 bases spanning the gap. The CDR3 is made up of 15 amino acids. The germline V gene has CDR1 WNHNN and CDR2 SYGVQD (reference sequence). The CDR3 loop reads CASSEGRGLSYEQYF. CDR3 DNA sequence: TGCGCCAGCAGTGAGGGCAGGGGACTCTCCTACGAGCAGTACTTC.

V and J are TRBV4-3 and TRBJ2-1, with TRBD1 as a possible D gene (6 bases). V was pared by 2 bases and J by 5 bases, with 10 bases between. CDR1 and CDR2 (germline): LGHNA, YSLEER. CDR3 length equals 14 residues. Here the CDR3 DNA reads TGCGCCAGCAGCCAACTCGGGACAAACAATGAGCAGTTCTTC. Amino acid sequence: CASSQLGTNNEQFF.

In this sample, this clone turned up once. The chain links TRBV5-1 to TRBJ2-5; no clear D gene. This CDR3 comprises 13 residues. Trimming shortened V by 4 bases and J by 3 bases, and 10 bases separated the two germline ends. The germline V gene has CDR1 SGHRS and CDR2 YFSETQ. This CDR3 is CASSAYMKETQYF. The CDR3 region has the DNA TGCGCCAGCAGCGCCTACATGAAAGAGACCCAGTACTTC.

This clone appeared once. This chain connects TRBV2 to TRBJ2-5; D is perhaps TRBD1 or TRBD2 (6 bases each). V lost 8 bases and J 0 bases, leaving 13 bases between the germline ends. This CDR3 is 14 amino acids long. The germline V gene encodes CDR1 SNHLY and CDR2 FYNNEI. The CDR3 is CASERGANQETQYF. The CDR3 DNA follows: TGTGCCAGCGAGAGGGGGGCCAACCAAGAGACCCAGTACTTC.

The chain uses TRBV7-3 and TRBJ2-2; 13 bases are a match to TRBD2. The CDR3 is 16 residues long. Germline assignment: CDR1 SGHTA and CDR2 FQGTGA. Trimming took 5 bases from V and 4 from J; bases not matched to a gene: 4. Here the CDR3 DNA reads TGTGCCAGCAGCCTAGGGACTAGCGGGACCACCGGGGAGCTGTTTTTT. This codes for CASSLGTSGTTGELFF. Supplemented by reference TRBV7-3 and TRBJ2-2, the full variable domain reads GAGVSQTPSNKVTEKGKYVELRCDPISGHTALYWYRQSLGQGPEFLIYFQGTGAADDSGLPNDRFFAVRPEGSVSTLKIQRTERGDSAVYLCASSLGTSGTTGELFFGEGSRLTVL.

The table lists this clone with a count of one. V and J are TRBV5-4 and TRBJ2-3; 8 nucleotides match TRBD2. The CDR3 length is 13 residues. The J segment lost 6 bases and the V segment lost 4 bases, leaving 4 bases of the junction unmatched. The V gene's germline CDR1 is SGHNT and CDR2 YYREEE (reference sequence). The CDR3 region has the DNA TGTGCCAGCAGCCCGACTAGCGCCGATACGCAGTATTTT. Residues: CASSPTSADTQYF.

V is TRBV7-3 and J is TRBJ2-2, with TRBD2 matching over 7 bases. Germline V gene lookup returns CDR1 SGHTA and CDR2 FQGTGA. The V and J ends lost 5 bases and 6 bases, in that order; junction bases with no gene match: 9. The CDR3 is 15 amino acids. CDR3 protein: CASSPSGLNAGELFF. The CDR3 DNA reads TGTGCCAGCAGCCCTAGCGGCCTCAACGCCGGGGAGCTGTTTTTT.

CDR3 region: CASGGQGPYEQYF. The CDR3 nucleotides read TGTGCCAGCGGGGGACAGGGCCCCTACGAGCAGTACTTC. The chain carries TRBV2 and TRBJ2-7; 9 bases are shared with TRBD1. The germline gives CDR1 SNHLY, CDR2 FYNNEI. J was trimmed by 2 bases and V by 8 bases; bases with no gene match: 4. The CDR3 loop spans 13 amino acids.

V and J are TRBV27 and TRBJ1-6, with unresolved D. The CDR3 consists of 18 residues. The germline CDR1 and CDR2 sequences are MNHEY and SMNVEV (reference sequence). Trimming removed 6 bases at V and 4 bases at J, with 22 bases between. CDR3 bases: TGTGCCAGCAGCCTCCCCGGGAAGCCCGAATTTTATAATTCACCCCTCCACTTT. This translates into CASSLPGKPEFYNSPLHF.

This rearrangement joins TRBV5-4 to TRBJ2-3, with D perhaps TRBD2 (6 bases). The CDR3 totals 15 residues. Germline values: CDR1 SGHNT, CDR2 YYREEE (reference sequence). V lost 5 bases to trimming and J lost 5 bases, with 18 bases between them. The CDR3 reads CASSPDYVRVDTQYF. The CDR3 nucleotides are TGTGCCAGCAGTCCGGACTATGTTAGGGTAGATACGCAGTATTTT. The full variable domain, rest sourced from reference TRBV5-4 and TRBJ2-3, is ETGVTQSPTHLIKTRGQQVTLRCSSQSGHNTVSWYQQALGQGPQFIFQYYREEENGRGNFPPRFSGLQFPNYSSELNVNALELDDSALYLCASSPDYVRVDTQYFGPGTRLTVL.

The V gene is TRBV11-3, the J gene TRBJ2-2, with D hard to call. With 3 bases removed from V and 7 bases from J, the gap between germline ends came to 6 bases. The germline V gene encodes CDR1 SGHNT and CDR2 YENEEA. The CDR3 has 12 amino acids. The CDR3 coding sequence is TGTGCCAGCAGCTTCGAAGGCGGGGAGCTGTTTTTT. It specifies CASSFEGGELFF.

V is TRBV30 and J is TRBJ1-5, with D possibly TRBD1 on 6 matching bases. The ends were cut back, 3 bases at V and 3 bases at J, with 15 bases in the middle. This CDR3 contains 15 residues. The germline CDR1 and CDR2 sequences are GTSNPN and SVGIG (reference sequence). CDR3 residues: CAWRQKGQLNQPQHF. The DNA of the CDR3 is TGTGCCTGGAGGCAGAAAGGACAGCTCAATCAGCCCCAGCATTTT.

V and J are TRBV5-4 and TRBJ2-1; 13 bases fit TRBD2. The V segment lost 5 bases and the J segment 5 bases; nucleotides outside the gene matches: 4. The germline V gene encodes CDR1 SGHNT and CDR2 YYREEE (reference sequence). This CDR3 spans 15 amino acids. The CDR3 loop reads CASRKLAGGNNEQFF. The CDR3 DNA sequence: TGTGCCAGCAGGAAACTAGCGGGAGGGAACAATGAGCAGTTCTTC. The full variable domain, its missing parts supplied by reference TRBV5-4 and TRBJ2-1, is ETGVTQSPTHLIKTRGQQVTLRCSSQSGHNTVSWYQQALGQGPQFIFQYYREEENGRGNFPPRFSGLQFPNYSSELNVNALELDDSALYLCASRKLAGGNNEQFFGPGTRLTVL.

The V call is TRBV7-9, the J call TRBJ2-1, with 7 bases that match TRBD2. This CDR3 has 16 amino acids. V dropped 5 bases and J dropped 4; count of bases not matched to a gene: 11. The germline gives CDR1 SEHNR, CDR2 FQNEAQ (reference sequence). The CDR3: CASSPIRASGYNEQFF. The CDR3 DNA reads TGTGCCAGCAGCCCAATCAGGGCTAGCGGTTACAATGAGCAGTTCTTC.

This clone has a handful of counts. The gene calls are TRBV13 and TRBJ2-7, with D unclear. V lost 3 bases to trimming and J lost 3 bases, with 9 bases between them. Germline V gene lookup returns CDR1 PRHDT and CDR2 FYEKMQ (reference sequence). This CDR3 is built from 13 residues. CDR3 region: CASSLRGFYEQYF. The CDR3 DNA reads TGTGCCAGCAGCTTGAGAGGTTTCTACGAGCAGTACTTC. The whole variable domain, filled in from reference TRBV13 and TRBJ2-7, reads AAGVIQSPRHLIKEKRETATLKCYPIPRHDTVYWYQQGPGQDPQFLISFYEKMQSDKGSIPDRFSAQQFSDYHSELNMSSLELGDSALYFCASSLRGFYEQYFGPGTRLTVT.

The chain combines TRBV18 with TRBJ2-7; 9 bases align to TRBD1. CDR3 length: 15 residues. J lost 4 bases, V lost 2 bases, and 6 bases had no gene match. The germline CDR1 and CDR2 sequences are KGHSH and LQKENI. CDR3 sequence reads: CASSPGTGSAYEQYF. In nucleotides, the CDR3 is TGTGCCAGCTCACCAGGGACAGGGTCCGCATACGAGCAGTACTTC. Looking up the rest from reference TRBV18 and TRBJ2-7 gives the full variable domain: NAGVMQNPRHLVRRRGQEARLRCSPMKGHSHVYWYRQLPEEGLKFMVYLQKENIIDESGMPKERFSAEFPKEGPSILRIQQVVRGDSAAYFCASSPGTGSAYEQYFGPGTRLTVT.

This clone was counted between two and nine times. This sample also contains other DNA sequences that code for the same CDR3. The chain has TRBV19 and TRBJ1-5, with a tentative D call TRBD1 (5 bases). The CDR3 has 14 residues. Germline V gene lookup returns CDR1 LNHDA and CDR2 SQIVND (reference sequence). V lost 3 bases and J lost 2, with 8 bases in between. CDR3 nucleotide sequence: TGTGCCAGTAGTATTCGGGGGGGCAATCAGCCCCAGCATTTT. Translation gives CASSIRGGNQPQHF.

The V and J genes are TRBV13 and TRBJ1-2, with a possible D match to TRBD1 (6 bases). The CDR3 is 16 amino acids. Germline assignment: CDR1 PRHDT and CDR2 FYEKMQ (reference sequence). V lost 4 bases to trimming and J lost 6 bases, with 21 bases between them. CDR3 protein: CASSSIYRVPEDGYTF. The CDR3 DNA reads TGTGCCAGCAGCTCAATATACAGGGTGCCAGAGGATGGCTACACCTTC. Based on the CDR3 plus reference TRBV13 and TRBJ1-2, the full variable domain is AAGVIQSPRHLIKEKRETATLKCYPIPRHDTVYWYQQGPGQDPQFLISFYEKMQSDKGSIPDRFSAQQFSDYHSELNMSSLELGDSALYFCASSSIYRVPEDGYTFGSGTRLTVV.

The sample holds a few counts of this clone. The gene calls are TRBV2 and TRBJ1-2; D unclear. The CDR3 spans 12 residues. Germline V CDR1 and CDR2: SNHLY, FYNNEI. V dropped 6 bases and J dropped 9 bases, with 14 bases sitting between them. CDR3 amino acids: CASRFDSESYTF. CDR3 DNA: TGTGCCAGCAGGTTCGACTCGGAAAGCTACACCTTC.

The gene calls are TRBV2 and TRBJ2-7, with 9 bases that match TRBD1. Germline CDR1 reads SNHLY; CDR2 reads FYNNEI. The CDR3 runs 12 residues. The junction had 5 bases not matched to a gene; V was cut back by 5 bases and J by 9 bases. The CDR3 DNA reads TGTGCCAGCAGTCGGACAGGGGAAGGGCAGTACTTC. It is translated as CASSRTGEGQYF.

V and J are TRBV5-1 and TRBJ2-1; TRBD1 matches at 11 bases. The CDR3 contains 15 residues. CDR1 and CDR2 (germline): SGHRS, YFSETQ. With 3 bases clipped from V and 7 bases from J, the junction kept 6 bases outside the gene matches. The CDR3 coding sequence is TGCGCCAGCAGCTGGACAGGGGGCGCAGGGAATGAGCAGTTCTTC. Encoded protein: CASSWTGGAGNEQFF.